This T cell receptor beta chain was retrieved from a study of blood T cell repertoires in COVID-19. Across the study: The origin of the acute and convalescent COVID-19 samples was the United States, Italy and Spain.

The CDR3 runs 15 residues. The germline CDR1 and CDR2 sequences are SGHTA and FQGTGA. Trimming pared 6 bases from V and 3 bases from J, leaving 17 bases between. This clone has just one count. Using immunoSEQ multiplex PCR, the repertoire was profiled, and TCRdb retains in-frame clones only, with some absent. The sample has tens of thousands of clones, almost 90% seen once. The clonotype comes from a woman in her fifties or sixties with active COVID-19. The chain carries TRBV7-3 and TRBJ1-2, with a tentative D call TRBD1 (5 bases). Sequenced material: peripheral blood. CDR3 in DNA: TGTGCCAGCAGTCCCTCGGGGGACCGCGACTATGGCTACACCTTC. Protein: CASSPSGDRDYGYTF.